The following is a T cell receptor (beta chain) sequence with its context. Its matching antigen is unknown. Method: immunoSEQ multiplex PCR; TCRdb's copy keeps in-frame clones and lacks some. The profile shows tens of thousands of clones, about 74% of them singletons. Template: tumor biopsy or peripheral blood genomic DNA, about 616-6,004 ng per sample. This entry is derived from a study of T cells in tumors after PD-1 blockade. Study-level information: Patients had no prior checkpoint blockade, systemic immunosuppressants, or anti-cancer therapy within 4 weeks. Treatment was either pembrolizumab 200 mg every 3 weeks or cemiplimab 350 mg every 2 weeks.

Study-level results: Around 37% of tumor TCR clonotypes were also found in blood.

The trim removed 2 bases at V and 3 bases at J, leaving 13 bases unmatched. CDR1 and CDR2 (germline): SGHRS, YFSETQ. This CDR3 is built from 17 residues. Here the sequenced sample was PBMCs, taken after anti-PD-1 treatment. The sequence derives from a human donor with basal cell carcinoma. V gene TRBV5-1 combines with J gene TRBJ1-1, with 7 nucleotides matching TRBD1. CDR3 sequence reads: CASSFPGTASPDTEAFF. Here the CDR3 DNA reads TGCGCCAGCAGCTTCCCCGGGACAGCCTCTCCAGACACTGAAGCTTTCTTT.